The clone carrying this T cell receptor beta chain appeared once. Its cognate antigen is unknown. Generated by immunoSEQ multiplex PCR, the TCRdb table keeps only in-frame clones and is missing some. The sample includes fewer than 15,000 clones, around 92% of them seen just once. The source of the sample is a study of PD-1 blockade in classical Hodgkin lymphoma. Study conclusions and caveats: Factors driving the repertoire differences, possibly disease activity or prior therapy, remain undefined. A significant rise in TCR diversity was seen by C4D1 for CD4+ cells but not for CD8+ cells.

Exposure to brentuximab vedotin varied, and each patient had relapsed following autologous stem cell transplantation. CDR1 and CDR2 from the germline V gene are LNHDA and SQIVND (reference sequence). The CDR3 is 13 residues long. The TCR was taken from a human donor with classical Hodgkin lymphoma. The gene calls are TRBV19 and TRBJ2-5; unclear D gene. The J call is in doubt because the DNA end fits TRBJ2-7 better. The sample here was peripheral blood mononuclear cells (PBMCs), taken at baseline. DNA of the CDR3: TGTGCCAGTAGTATAGGACAATCCTACGAGCAGTACTTC. Its translation is CASSIGQSYEQYF.